The clone carrying this T cell receptor (beta chain) was counted many times. Researchers took RNA transcripts and amplified the TCR beta CDR3 regions from them. TCR CDR3 underwent first-round RT-PCR with the HTBI primer set. MiXCR was run by TCRdb on the multiplex PCR reads, yielding one entry per CDR3 protein. This sample has about 420,000 distinct CDR3 sequences, with roughly an eighth found just once. The record originates from a study of T cells in Graves' hyperthyroidism and ophthalmopathy. The CDR3 covers 18 residues. CDR1 MDHEN and CDR2 SYDVKM come from the germline V gene. Deletions cut 4 bases from V and 2 bases from J, with 22 bases between.

The material sequenced was blood. The V and J genes are TRBV28 and TRBJ2-3, with D perhaps matching TRBD1 or TRBD2 (6 bases each). The source is a woman in her late teens or twenties with Graves' hyperthyroidism. CDR3 in amino acids: CASSWDSQGGLATDTQYF. CDR3 DNA: TGTGCCAGCAGTTGGGACTCACAGGGTGGGTTAGCCACAGATACGCAGTATTTT.